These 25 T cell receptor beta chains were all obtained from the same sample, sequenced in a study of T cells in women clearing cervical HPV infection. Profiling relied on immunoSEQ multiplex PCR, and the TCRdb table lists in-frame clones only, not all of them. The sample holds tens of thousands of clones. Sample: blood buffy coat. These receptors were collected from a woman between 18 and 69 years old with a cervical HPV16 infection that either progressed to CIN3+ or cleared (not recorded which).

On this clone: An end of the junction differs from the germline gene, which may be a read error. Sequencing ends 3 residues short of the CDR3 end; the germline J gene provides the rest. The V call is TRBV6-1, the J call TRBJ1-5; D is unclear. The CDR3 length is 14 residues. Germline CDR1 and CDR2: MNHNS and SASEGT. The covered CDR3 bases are TGTGCCAGCAGAGAAGCGGCGGGCAATCAGCCC. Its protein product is CASREAAGNQP. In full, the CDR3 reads CASREAAGNQPQHF.

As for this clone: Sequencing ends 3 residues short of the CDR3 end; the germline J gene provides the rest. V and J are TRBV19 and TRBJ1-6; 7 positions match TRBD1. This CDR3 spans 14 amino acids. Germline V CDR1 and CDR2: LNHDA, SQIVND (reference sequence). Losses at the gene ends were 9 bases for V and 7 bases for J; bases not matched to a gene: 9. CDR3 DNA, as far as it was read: TGTGCCAGCCACAGACAGGGCTCAAATTCACCC. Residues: CASHRQGSNSP. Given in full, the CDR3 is CASHRQGSNSPLHF.

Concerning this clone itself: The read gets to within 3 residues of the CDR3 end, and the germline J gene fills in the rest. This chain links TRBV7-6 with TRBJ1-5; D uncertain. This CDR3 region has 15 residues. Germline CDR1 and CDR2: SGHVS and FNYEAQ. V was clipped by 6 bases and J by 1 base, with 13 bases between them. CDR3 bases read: TGTGCCAGCAGTTTATCTGGCGGAAGCAATCAGCCC. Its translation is CASSLSGGSNQP. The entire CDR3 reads CASSLSGGSNQPQHF.

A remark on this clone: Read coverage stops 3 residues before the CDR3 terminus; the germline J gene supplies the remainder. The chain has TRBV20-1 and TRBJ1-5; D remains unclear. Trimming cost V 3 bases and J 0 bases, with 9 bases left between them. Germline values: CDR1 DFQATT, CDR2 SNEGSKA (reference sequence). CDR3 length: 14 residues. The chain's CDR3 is CSARTGDSNQPQHF. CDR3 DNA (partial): TGCAGTGCTAGGACCGGGGATAGCAATCAGCCC.

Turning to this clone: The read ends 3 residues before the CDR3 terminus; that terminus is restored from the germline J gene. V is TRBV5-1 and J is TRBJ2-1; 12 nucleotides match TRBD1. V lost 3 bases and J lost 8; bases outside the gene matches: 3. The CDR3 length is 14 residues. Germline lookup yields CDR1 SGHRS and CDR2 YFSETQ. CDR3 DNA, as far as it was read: TGCGCCAGCAGCTCGGGGACAGGGGGCCATGAG. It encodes CASSSGTGGHE. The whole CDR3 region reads CASSSGTGGHEQFF. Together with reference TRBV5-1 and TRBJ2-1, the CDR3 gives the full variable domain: KAGVTQTPRYLIKTRGQQVTLSCSPISGHRSVSWYQQTPGQGLQFLFEYFSETQRNKGNFPGRFSGRQFSNSRSEMNVSTLELGDSALYLCASSSGTGGHEQFFGPGTRLTVL.

CDR3 sequence reads: CASSENGGAFNEQFF. The part of the CDR3 DNA that was read is TGTGCCAGCAGTGAAAACGGGGGGGCCTTCAATGAG. This chain uses TRBV2 with TRBJ2-1; 8 bases align to TRBD2. The read comes to an end 3 residues before the CDR3 does, leaving the germline J gene to fill in the end. This CDR3 has 15 amino acids. V lost 2 bases and J lost 6; bases outside the gene matches: 6. The germline V gene encodes CDR1 SNHLY and CDR2 FYNNEI.

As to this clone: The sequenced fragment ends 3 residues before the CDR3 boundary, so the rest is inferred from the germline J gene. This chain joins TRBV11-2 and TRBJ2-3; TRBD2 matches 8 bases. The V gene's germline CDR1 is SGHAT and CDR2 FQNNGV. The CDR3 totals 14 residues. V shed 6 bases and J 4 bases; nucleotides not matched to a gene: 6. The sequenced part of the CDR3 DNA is TGTGCCAGCAGGGTCGGACTAGCCTCAGATACG. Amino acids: CASRVGLASDT. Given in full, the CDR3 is CASRVGLASDTQYF.

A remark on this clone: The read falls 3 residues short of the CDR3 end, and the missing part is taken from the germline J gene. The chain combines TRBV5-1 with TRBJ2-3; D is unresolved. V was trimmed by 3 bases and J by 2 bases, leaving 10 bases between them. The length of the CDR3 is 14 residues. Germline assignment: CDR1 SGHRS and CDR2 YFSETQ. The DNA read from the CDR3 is TGCGCCAGCAGCTATCTTGGGCTCACAGATACG. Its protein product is CASSYLGLTDT. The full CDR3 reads CASSYLGLTDTQYF.

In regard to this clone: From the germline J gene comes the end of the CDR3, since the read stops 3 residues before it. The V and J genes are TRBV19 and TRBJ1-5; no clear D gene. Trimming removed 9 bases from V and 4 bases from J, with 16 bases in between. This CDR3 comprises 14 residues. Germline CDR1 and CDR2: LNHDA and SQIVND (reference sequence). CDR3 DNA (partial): TGTGCCAGCGGGGTGCCCTTGGGTAATCAGCCC. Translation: CASGVPLGNQP. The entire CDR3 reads CASGVPLGNQPQHF.

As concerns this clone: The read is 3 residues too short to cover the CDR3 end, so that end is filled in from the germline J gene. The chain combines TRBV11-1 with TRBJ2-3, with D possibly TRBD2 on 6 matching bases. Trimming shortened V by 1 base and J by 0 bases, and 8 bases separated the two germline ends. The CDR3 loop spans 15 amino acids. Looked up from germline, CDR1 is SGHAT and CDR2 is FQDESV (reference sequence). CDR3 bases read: TGTGCCAGCAGCTTAGGCGGGGAGAGCACAGATACG. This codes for CASSLGGESTDT. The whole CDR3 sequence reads CASSLGGESTDTQYF.

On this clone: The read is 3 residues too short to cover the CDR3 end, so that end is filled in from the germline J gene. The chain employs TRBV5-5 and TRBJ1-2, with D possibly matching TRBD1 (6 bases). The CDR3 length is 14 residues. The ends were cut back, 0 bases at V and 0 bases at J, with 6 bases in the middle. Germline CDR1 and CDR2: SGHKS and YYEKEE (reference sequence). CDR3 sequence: CASSLGTANYGYTF. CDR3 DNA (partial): TGTGCCAGCAGCTTGGGGACAGCTAACTATGGC.

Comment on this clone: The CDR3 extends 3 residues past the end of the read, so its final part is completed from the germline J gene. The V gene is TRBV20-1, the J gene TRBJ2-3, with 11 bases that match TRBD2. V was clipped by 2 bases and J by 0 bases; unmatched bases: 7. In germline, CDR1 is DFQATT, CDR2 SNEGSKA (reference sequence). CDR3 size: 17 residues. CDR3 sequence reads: CSARLTSGETSTDTQYF. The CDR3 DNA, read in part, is TGCAGTGCTAGACTGACTAGCGGGGAGACTAGCACAGATACG.

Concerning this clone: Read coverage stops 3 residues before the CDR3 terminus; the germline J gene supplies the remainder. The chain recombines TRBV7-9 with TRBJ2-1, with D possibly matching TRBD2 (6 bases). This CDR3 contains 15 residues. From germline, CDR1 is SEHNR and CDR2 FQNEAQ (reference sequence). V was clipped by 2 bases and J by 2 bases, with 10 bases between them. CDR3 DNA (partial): TGTGCCAGCAGCTTATCTGGCGGGGCCTACAATGAG. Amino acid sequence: CASSLSGGAYNE. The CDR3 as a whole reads CASSLSGGAYNEQFF.

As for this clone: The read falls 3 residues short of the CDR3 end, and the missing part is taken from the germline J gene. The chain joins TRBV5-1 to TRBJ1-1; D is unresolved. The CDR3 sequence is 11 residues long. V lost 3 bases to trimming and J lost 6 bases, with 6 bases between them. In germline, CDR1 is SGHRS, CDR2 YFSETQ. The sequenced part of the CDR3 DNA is TGCGCCAGCAGCTCTCCCCCTGAA. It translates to CASSSPPE. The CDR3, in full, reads CASSSPPEAFF. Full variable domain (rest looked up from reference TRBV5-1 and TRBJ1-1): KAGVTQTPRYLIKTRGQQVTLSCSPISGHRSVSWYQQTPGQGLQFLFEYFSETQRNKGNFPGRFSGRQFSNSRSEMNVSTLELGDSALYLCASSSPPEAFFGQGTRLTVV.

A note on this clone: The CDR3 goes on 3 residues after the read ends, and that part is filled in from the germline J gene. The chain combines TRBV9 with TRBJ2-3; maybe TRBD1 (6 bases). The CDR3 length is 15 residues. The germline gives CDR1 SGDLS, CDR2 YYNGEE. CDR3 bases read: TGTGCCAGCAGCCGTAGGTGGGACACCCAAGAGACG. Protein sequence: CASSRRWDTQET. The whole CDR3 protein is CASSRRWDTQETQYF. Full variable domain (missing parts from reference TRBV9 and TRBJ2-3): DSGVTQTPKHLITATGQRVTLRCSPRSGDLSVYWYQQSLDQGLQFLIQYYNGEERAKGNILERFSAQQFPDLHSELNLSSLELGDSALYFCASSRRWDTQETQYFGPGTRLTVL.

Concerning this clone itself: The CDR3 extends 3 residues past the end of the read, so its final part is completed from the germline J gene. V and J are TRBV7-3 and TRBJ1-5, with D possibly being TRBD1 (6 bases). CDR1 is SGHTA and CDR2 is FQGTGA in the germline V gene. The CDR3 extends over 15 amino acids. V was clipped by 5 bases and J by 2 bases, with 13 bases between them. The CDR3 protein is CASSPAQGCNQPQHF. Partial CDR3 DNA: TGTGCCAGCAGCCCGGCACAGGGATGCAATCAGCCC.

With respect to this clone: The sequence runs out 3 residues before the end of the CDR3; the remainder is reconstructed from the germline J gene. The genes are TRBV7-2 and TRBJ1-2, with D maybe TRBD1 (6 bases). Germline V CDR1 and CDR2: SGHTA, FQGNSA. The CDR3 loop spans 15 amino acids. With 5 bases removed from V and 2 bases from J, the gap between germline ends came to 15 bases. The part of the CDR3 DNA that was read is TGTGCCAGCAGCGCTACTCCCGGGACAAACTATGGC. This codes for CASSATPGTNYG. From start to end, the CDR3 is CASSATPGTNYGYTF.

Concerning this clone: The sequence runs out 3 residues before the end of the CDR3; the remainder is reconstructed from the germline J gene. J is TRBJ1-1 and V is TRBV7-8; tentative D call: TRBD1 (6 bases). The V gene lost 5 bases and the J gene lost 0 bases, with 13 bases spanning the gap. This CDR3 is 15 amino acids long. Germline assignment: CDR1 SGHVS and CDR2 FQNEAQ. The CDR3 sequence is CASSGQQGLNTEAFF. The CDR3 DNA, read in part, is TGTGCCAGCAGCGGACAACAGGGATTGAACACTGAA.

The CDR3 spells CASSPGTGGGLTQYF. The sequenced CDR3 bases are TGCGCCAGCAGCCCGGGGACAGGTGGGGGGTTGACG. V gene TRBV5-1 combines with J gene TRBJ2-3, with TRBD1 matching over 8 bases. The read is 3 residues too short to cover the CDR3 end, so that end is filled in from the germline J gene. Germline CDR1 SGHRS, CDR2 YFSETQ. This CDR3 spans 15 amino acids.

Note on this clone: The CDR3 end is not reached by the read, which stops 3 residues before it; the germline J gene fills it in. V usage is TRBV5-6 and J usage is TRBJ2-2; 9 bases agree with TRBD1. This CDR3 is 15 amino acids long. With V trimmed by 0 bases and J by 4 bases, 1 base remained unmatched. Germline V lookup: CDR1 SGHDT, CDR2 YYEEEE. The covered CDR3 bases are TGTGCCAGCAGCTTGGACAGGGGGCGCACCGGGGAG. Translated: CASSLDRGRTGE. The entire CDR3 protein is CASSLDRGRTGELFF.

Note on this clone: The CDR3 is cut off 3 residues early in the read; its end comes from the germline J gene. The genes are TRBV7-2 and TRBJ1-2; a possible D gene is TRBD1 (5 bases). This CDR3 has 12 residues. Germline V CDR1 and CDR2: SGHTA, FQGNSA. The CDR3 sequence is CASTGTRESYTF. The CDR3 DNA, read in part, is TGTGCCAGCACCGGGACTAGAGAGAGC.

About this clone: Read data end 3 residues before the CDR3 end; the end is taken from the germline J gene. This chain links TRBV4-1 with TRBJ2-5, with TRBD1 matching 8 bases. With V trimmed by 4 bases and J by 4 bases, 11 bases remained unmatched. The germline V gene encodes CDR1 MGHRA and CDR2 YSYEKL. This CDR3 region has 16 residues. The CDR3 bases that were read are TGCGCCAGCAGCCCCGGGACAGGCCAAATAGTAGAGACC. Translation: CASSPGTGQIVET. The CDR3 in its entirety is CASSPGTGQIVETQYF.

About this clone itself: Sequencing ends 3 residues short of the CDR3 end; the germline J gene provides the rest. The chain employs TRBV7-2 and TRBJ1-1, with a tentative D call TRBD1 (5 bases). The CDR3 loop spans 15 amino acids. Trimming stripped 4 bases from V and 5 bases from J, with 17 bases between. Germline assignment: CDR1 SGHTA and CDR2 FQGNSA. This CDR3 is CASSWDRAGLTEAFF. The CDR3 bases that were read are TGTGCCAGCAGCTGGGACCGGGCGGGACTTACTGAA.

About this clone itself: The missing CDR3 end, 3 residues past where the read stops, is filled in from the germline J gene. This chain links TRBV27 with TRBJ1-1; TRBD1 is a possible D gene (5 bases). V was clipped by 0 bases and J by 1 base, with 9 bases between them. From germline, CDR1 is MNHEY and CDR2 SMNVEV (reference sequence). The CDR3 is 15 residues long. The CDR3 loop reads CASSLSSGWNTEAFF. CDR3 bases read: TGTGCCAGCAGTTTATCTTCAGGGTGGAACACTGAA.

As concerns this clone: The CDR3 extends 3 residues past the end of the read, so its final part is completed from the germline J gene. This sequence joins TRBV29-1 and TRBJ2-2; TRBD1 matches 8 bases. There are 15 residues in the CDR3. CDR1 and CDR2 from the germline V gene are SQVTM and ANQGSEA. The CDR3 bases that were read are TGCAGCGTTTCGGGACAGGTCTCAACTAATGAAAAG. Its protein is CSVSGQVSTNEK. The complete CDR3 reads CSVSGQVSTNEKLFF.